Included here is one T cell receptor (beta chain) sequence, with context. As yet, its antigen is unknown. The sample is drawn from a study of tumor-infiltrating lymphocytes in localized non-small cell lung cancer. Study context: Some samples were collected after neoadjuvant chemotherapy; smokers, never-smokers and several histologies were included.

Study observations and caveats: No link was found between tumor T-cell fraction and recurrence-free survival. Available tissue quantity limited TCR sequencing to a patient subset. Immunotypes IM1 and IM2 had similar TCR-derived T-cell fractions.

Sequenced by immunoSEQ multiplex PCR; TCRdb stores in-frame clones only, minus some. The data hold about 15,000 clones, with roughly 72% observed a single time. V lost 4 bases to trimming and J lost 7 bases, with 16 bases between them. The CDR3 spans 14 residues. From germline, CDR1 is MNHEY and CDR2 SMNVEV (reference sequence). The sequence came from a human donor with non-small cell lung cancer. This rearrangement joins TRBV27 to TRBJ1-2, with a weak D call TRBD1 (5 bases). Specimen: lung tumor tissue. The CDR3, as DNA: TGTGCCAGCAGTTATAGTGACCAGGGCGGTGGCTACACCTTC. Translation: CASSYSDQGGGYTF.